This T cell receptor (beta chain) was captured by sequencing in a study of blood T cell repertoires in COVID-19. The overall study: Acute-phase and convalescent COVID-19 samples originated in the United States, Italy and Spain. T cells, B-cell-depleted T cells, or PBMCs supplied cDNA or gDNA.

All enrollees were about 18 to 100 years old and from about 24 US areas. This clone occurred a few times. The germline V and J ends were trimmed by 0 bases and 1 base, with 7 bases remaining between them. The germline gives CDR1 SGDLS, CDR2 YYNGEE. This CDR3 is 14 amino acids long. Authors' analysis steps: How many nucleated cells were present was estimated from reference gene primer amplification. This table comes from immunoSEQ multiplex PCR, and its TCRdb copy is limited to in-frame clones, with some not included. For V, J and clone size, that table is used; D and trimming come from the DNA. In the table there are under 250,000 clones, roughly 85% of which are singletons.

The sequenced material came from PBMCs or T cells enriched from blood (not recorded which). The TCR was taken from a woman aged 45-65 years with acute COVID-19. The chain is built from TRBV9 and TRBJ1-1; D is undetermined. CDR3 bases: TGTGCCAGCAGCGTAGCTCAGAAGAACACTGAAGCTTTCTTT. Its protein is CASSVAQKNTEAFF.